Presented here are 21 T cell receptor beta chains from one specimen sequenced in a study of post-analysis software for immune sequencing data. Prepared libraries of TCR beta cDNA carried unique molecular identifiers. MiXCR, applied by TCRdb to the PCR reads, yields one record per CDR3 protein. The sample has more than 350,000 distinct CDR3 sequences, roughly 40% seen once; the top ten hold less than 10%. No antigen has been assigned to these receptors. Overall study results and limits: Among roughly five TRBV segments more frequent in patients than controls were TRBV5-6, TRBV5-1 and TRBV20-1.

Input material: blood. The receptors were sampled from a girl aged 2 to 9 with multiple sclerosis.

The rearrangement joins TRBV4-3 to TRBJ1-1; D possibly corresponds to TRBD1 (6 bases). Germline CDR1 LGHNA, CDR2 YSLEER. Trimming cost V 4 bases and J 7 bases, with 10 bases left between them. The CDR3 covers 12 residues. In nucleotides, the CDR3 is TGCGCCAGCAGCCCCCAGGGGAGTGAAGCTTTCTTT. Translation gives CASSPQGSEAFF.

The rearrangement joins TRBV12-3 or TRBV12-4 to TRBJ1-2; D uncertain. The CDR3 has 11 amino acids. Between the trimmed V and J ends, which lost 5 bases and 5 bases, there was a span of 6 bases. In nucleotides, the CDR3 is TGTGCCAGCAGTCGGACGTATGGCTACACCTTC. This gives the protein CASSRTYGYTF.

This chain links TRBV7-8 with TRBJ1-1; no firm D call. The germline V gene encodes CDR1 SGHVS and CDR2 FQNEAQ. V dropped 2 bases and J dropped 7 bases, with 14 bases sitting between them. The CDR3 consists of 14 residues. Here the CDR3 reads CASSLTGDSLEAFF. CDR3 bases: TGTGCCAGCAGCTTAACCGGGGATAGTCTTGAAGCTTTCTTT. Filled out from reference TRBV7-8 and TRBJ1-1, the complete variable domain reads GAGVSQSPRYKVAKRGQDVALRCDPISGHVSLFWYQQALGQGPEFLTYFQNEAQLDKSGLPSDRFFAERPEGSVSTLKIQRTQQEDSAVYLCASSLTGDSLEAFFGQGTRLTVV.

A word on this clonotype: Relative to the germline gene, one junction end is altered; a read error may explain this. The chain uses TRBV5-1 and TRBJ2-1; D gene unclear. Germline V CDR1 and CDR2: SGHRS, YFSETQ. This CDR3 is 16 amino acids long. CDR3 coding DNA: TGCGCCAGCAACTTGCGTGGGTTTAGCTCCTACAATGAGCAGTTCTTC. This translates into CASNLRGFSSYNEQFF.

As concerns this clonotype: Its ends do not fully match the called genes, so a read error is possible. CDR3 region: CASSRPGLAGIETQYF. CDR3 DNA: TGTGCTAGCAGCCGACCAGGACTAGCGGGAATCGAGACCCAGTACTTC. The chain has TRBV7-7 and TRBJ2-7; 12 nucleotides agree with TRBD2. The DNA end is a closer match to TRBJ2-5, so the J assignment may be wrong. The CDR3 length is 16 residues. Germline CDR1 reads SSHAT; CDR2 reads FNYEAQ (reference sequence).

V gene TRBV18 combines with J gene TRBJ2-7; D remains ambiguous. V dropped 2 bases and J dropped 0 bases, with 14 bases sitting between them. Germline lookup yields CDR1 KGHSH and CDR2 LQKENI. This CDR3 is built from 16 residues. The CDR3 DNA sequence: TGTGCCAGCTCACCAAATCTACATCGCGTCTCCTACGAGCAGTACTTC. It is translated as CASSPNLHRVSYEQYF.

This clonotype was seen only a few times. This chain connects TRBV11-1 to TRBJ2-7; 12 bases are shared with TRBD2. The germline gives CDR1 SGHAT, CDR2 FQDESV (reference sequence). V lost 7 bases, J lost 3 bases, and 4 bases stayed unmatched. The CDR3 extends over 14 amino acids. Here the CDR3 reads CASTRLAGVYEQYF. CDR3 DNA sequence: TGTGCCAGCACCCGACTAGCGGGAGTCTACGAGCAGTACTTC.

About this clonotype itself: The missing conserved phenylalanine or tryptophan at the end of this CDR3 makes a read error likely. No DNA is shown, since the ends of the CDR3 on it are uncertain; the CDR3 is the one TCRdb lists. This rearrangement joins TRBV29-1 to TRBJ1-2; the table's D call of TRBD1 was not tested on the DNA. Looked up from germline, CDR1 is SQVTM and CDR2 is ANQGSEA. The CDR3 has 12 residues if both end residues are counted. The CDR3 loop is CSVAEGAYGHTL.

Points on this clonotype: One junction end disagrees with the germline gene, perhaps due to a read error. The chain combines TRBV7-3 with TRBJ1-2; perhaps TRBD1 as D (5 bases). The CDR3 is made up of 15 amino acids. Per germline, CDR1 SGHTA and CDR2 FQGTGA. The CDR3, as DNA: TGTGCCCGCAGCTCCCTCCCTAACGGGGCGGGCGGCTACACCTTC. This codes for CARSSLPNGAGGYTF.

CDR3 protein: CSARDESGGDYEQYF. In DNA, the CDR3 is TGCAGTGCTAGAGATGAGAGCGGGGGGGATTACGAGCAGTACTTC. The V and J genes are TRBV20-1 and TRBJ2-5, with 10 bases fitting TRBD2. The better agreement between TRBJ2-7 and the DNA end casts doubt on the J call. Germline V gives CDR1 DFQATT, CDR2 SNEGSKA (reference sequence). The CDR3 runs 15 residues.

The V gene is TRBV20-1, the J gene TRBJ2-7; perhaps TRBD2 as D (7 bases). CDR1 and CDR2 from the germline V gene are DFQATT and SNEGSKA (reference sequence). The V end lost 3 bases, the J end lost 0 bases, and 15 bases lay between the germline ends. The CDR3 is made up of 15 amino acids. The DNA of the CDR3 is TGCAGTGCTAGGCCGACGGGGGGCAGCTCCTACGAGCAGTACTTC. Translated, it gives CSARPTGGSSYEQYF.

The chain is built from TRBV7-8 and TRBJ2-1; D might be TRBD2 (5 bases). The ends were cut back, 2 bases at V and 9 bases at J, with 20 bases in the middle. CDR1 is SGHVS, CDR2 FQNEAQ, per germline. The CDR3 is 16 amino acids. The CDR3 spells CASSLLAGPAQGEQFF. The DNA for the CDR3 is TGTGCCAGCAGCTTACTGGCGGGTCCCGCCCAAGGTGAGCAGTTCTTC.

The chain links TRBV28 to TRBJ2-5; 8 positions agree with TRBD1. TRBJ2-7 matches the DNA end more closely, so the J call is doubtful. Germline CDR1 MDHEN, CDR2 SYDVKM. CDR3 size: 18 residues. CDR3 loop: CASSYANGQGVSSYEQYF. In DNA form, the CDR3 reads TGTGCCAGCAGTTATGCCAACGGACAGGGCGTATCATCTTACGAGCAGTACTTC.

The V gene is TRBV28, the J gene TRBJ2-5; the D is unclear. The CDR3 is 11 residues long. Trimming removed 5 bases at V and 6 bases at J, with 7 bases between. Germline V CDR1 and CDR2: MDHEN, SYDVKM. CDR3 nucleotide sequence: TGTGCCAGCAGTATTTGGCAGACCCAGTACTTC. It translates to CASSIWQTQYF.

The V and J genes are TRBV28 and TRBJ2-6; D is unclear. Germline CDR1 MDHEN, CDR2 SYDVKM. V was shortened by 5 bases and J by 0 bases, with 8 bases between the two germline ends. This CDR3 is built from 15 residues. CDR3 nucleotide sequence: TGTGCCAGCAGTCTGCCGGGCTCTGGGGCCAACGTCCTGACTTTC. Translating it yields CASSLPGSGANVLTF. The variable domain in full, with the rest retrieved from reference TRBV28 and TRBJ2-6, is DVKVTQSSRYLVKRTGEKVFLECVQDMDHENMFWYRQDPGLGLRLIYFSYDVKMKEKGDIPEGYSVSREKKERFSLILESASTNQTSMYLCASSLPGSGANVLTFGAGSRLTVL.

The genes are TRBV9 and TRBJ2-1; 8 bases are a match to TRBD2. The CDR3 contains 14 residues. The V gene's germline CDR1 is SGDLS and CDR2 YYNGEE. V was pared by 2 bases and J by 6 bases, with 4 bases of the junction left unmatched. The CDR3 DNA sequence: TGTGCCAGCAGCGTCGGGACTAGGACCAATGAGCAGTTCTTC. Translated: CASSVGTRTNEQFF.

The rearrangement links TRBV12-3 or TRBV12-4 to TRBJ1-5; 7 nucleotides match TRBD1. Germline trimming cut 6 bases from V and 5 bases from J; bases unmatched to any gene: 7. This CDR3 has 14 residues. The CDR3 is CASRPRQGDQPQHF. The CDR3 DNA is TGTGCCAGCAGGCCGCGGCAGGGGGATCAGCCCCAGCATTTT.

This clonotype appeared a few times. The chain has TRBV7-2 and TRBJ2-6; D possibly corresponds to TRBD1 (5 bases). CDR3 size: 15 residues. Germline CDR1 and CDR2: SGHTA and FQGNSA. With 5 bases removed from V and 9 bases from J, the gap between germline ends came to 17 bases. Here the CDR3 DNA reads TGTGCCAGCAGCCCCACCCCCAGGGTGGGCAACGTCCTGACTTTC. Protein sequence: CASSPTPRVGNVLTF.

This chain connects TRBV18 to TRBJ2-7, with D perhaps assigned TRBD1 or TRBD2 (5 bases each). V lost 3 bases and J 0 bases, leaving 9 bases between the germline ends. The CDR3 loop spans 14 amino acids. Germline V CDR1 and CDR2: KGHSH, LQKENI. The CDR3 coding sequence is TGTGCCAGCTCACCGGGACGGACCTCCTACGAGCAGTACTTC. Amino acid sequence: CASSPGRTSYEQYF.

The J gene is TRBJ1-2, the V gene TRBV7-9, with D perhaps TRBD1 (6 bases). CDR3 length: 14 amino acids. Between the trimmed V and J ends, which lost 3 bases and 7 bases, there was a span of 15 bases. In germline, CDR1 is SEHNR, CDR2 FQNEAQ (reference sequence). The CDR3 sequence: CASSFRSSGAGYTF. The CDR3 coding sequence is TGTGCCAGCAGCTTTAGGTCCTCAGGGGCTGGCTACACCTTC.

This chain links TRBV6-1 with TRBJ1-2; no clear D gene. Trimming shortened V by 4 bases and J by 2 bases, and 8 bases separated the two germline ends. Germline CDR1 MNHNS, CDR2 SASEGT. This CDR3 is built from 13 residues. The CDR3 spells CASSAFMNYGYTF. Written as DNA, the CDR3 is TGTGCCAGCAGTGCTTTCATGAACTATGGCTACACCTTC.